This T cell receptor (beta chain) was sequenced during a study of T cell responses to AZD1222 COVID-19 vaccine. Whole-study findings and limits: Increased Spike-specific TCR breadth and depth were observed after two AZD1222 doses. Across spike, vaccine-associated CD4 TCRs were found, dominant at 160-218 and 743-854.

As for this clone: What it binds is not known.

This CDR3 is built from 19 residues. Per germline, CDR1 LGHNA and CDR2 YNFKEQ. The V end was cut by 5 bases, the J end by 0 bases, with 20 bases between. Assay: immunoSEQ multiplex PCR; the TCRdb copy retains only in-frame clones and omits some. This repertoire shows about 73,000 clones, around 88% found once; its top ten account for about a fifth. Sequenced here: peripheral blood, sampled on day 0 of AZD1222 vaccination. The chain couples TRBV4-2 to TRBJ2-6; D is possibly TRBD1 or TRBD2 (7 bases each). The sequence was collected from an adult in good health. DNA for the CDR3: TGTGCCAGCAGCGCGGGGGTATTGACAGGGAACTCTGGGGCCAACGTCCTGACTTTC. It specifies CASSAGVLTGNSGANVLTF.